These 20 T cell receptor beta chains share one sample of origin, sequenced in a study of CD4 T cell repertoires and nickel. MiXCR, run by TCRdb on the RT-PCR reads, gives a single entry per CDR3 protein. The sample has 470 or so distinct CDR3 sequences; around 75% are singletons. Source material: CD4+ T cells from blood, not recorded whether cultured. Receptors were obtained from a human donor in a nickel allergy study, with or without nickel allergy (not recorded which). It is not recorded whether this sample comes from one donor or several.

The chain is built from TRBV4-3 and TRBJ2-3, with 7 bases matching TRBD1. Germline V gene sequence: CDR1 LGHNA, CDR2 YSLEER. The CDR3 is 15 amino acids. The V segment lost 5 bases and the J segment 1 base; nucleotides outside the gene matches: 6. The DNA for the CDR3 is TGCGCCAGCAGCTCCCGACAGGGAGGCACAGATACGCAGTATTTT. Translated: CASSSRQGGTDTQYF.

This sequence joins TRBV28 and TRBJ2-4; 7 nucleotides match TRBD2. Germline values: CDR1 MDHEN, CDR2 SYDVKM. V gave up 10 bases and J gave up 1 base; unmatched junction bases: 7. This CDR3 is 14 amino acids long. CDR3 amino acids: CAIAFGGAKNIQYF. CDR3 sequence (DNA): TGTGCCATCGCATTCGGGGGGGCCAAAAACATTCAGTACTTC.

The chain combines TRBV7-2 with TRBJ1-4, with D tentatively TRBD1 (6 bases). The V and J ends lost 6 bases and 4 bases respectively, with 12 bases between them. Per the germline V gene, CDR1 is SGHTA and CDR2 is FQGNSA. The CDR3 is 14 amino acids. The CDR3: CASSRTGHNEKLFF. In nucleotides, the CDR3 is TGTGCCAGCAGTCGTACAGGGCATAATGAAAAACTGTTTTTT.

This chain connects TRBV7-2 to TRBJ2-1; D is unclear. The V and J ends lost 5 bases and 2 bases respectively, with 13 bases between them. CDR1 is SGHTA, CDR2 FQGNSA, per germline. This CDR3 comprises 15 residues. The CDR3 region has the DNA TGTGCCAGCAGCCAAGACACCAACCCCTACAATGAGCAGTTCTTC. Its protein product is CASSQDTNPYNEQFF.

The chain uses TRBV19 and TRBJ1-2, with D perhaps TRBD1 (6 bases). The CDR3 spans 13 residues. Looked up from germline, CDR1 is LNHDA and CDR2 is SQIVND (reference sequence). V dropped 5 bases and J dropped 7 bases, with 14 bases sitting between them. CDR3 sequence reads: CASSETGATGYTF. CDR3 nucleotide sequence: TGTGCCAGTAGTGAGACGGGGGCAACTGGCTACACCTTC.

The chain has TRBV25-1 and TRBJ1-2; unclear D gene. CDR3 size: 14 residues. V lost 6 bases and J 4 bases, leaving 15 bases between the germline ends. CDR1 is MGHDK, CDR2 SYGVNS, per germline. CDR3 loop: CASSTMTGSYGYTF. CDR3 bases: TGTGCCAGCAGCACAATGACTGGCTCCTATGGCTACACCTTC.

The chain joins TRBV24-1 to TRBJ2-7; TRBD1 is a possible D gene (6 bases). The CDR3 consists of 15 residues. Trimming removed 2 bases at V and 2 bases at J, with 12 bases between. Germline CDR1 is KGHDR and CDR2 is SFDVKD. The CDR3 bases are TGTGCCACCAGTGATTCCGGGACACGGACCTACGAGCAGTACTTC. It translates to CATSDSGTRTYEQYF.

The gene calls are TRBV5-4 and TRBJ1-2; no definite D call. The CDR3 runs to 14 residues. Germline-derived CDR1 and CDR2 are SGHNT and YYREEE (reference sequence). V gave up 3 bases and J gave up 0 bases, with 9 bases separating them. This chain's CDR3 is CASSYDLANYGYTF. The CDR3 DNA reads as TGTGCCAGCAGCTATGATCTAGCTAACTATGGCTACACCTTC.

The CDR3 sequence is CASSPRLGTSITDTQYF. CDR3 DNA sequence: TGTGCCAGCAGCCCCCGTCTTGGGACTAGTATTACGGATACGCAGTATTTT. The genes are TRBV28 and TRBJ2-3, with 8 bases matching TRBD2. The CDR3 covers 17 residues. After removal of 6 bases from V and 6 bases from J, the junction contained 17 bases not matched to a gene. Germline loops: CDR1 MDHEN, CDR2 SYDVKM.

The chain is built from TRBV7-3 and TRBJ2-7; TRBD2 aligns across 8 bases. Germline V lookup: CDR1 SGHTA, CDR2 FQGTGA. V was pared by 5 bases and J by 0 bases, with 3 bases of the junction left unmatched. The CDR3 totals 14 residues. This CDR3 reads CASSISGSSYEQYF. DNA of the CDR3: TGTGCCAGCAGCATAAGCGGGAGCTCCTACGAGCAGTACTTC. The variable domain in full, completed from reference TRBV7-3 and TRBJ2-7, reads GAGVSQTPSNKVTEKGKYVELRCDPISGHTALYWYRQSLGQGPEFLIYFQGTGAADDSGLPNDRFFAVRPEGSVSTLKIQRTERGDSAVYLCASSISGSSYEQYFGPGTRLTVT.

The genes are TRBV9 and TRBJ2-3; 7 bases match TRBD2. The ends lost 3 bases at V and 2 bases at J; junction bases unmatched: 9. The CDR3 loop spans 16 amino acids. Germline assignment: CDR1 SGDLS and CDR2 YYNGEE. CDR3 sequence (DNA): TGTGCCAGCAGCGACCTTGTAACTAGCGCCACAGATACGCAGTATTTT. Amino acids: CASSDLVTSATDTQYF.

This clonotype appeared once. The CDR3: CASRSGGQETQYF. CDR3 DNA sequence: TGTGCCAGCAGATCAGGGGGGCAAGAGACCCAGTACTTC. J is TRBJ2-5 and V is TRBV28, with D possibly TRBD1 on 7 matching bases. V was pared by 6 bases and J by 2 bases, with 10 bases between. The V gene's germline CDR1 is MDHEN and CDR2 SYDVKM. This CDR3 comprises 13 residues. Variable domain in full (rest from reference TRBV28 and TRBJ2-5): DVKVTQSSRYLVKRTGEKVFLECVQDMDHENMFWYRQDPGLGLRLIYFSYDVKMKEKGDIPEGYSVSREKKERFSLILESASTNQTSMYLCASRSGGQETQYFGPGTRLLVL.

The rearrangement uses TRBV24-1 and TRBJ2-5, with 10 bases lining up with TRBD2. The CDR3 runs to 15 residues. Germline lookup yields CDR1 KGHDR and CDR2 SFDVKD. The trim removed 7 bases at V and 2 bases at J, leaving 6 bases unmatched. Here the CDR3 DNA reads TGTGCCACCAGCCTTAGCGGGAGGTCGCAAGAGACCCAGTACTTC. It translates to CATSLSGRSQETQYF.

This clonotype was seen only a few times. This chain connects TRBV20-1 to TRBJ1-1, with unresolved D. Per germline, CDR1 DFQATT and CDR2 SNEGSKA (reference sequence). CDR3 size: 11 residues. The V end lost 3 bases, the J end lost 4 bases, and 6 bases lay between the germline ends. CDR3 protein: CSASEATEAFF. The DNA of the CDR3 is TGCAGTGCTAGCGAGGCCACTGAAGCTTTCTTT.

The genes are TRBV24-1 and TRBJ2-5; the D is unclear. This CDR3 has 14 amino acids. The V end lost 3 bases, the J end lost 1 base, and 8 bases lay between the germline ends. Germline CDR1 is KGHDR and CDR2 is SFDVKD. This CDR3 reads CATSDTYFQETQYF. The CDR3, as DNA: TGTGCCACCAGTGATACCTATTTCCAAGAGACCCAGTACTTC.

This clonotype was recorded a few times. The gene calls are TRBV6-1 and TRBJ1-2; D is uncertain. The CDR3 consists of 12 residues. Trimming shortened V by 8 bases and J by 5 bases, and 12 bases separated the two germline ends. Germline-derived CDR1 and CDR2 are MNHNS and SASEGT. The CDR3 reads CASGWVRYGYTF. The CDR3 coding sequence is TGTGCCAGCGGATGGGTTCGGTATGGCTACACCTTC.

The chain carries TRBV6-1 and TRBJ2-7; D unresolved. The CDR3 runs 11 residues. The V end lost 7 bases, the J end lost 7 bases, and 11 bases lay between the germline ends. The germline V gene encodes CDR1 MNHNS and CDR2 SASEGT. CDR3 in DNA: TGTGCCAGCACCGAAGGTCGGGAGCAGTACTTC. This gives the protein CASTEGREQYF.

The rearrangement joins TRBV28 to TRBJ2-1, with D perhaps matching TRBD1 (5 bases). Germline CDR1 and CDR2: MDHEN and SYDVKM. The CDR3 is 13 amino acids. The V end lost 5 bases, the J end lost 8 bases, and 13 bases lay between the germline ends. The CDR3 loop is CASSGAKGHEQFF. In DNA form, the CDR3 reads TGTGCCAGCAGTGGGGCCAAAGGGCATGAGCAGTTCTTC.

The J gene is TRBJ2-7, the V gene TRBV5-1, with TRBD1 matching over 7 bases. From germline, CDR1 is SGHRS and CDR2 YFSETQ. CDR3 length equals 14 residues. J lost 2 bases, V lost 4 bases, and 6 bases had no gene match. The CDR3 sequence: CASSPPDRAYEQYF. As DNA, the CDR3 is TGCGCCAGCAGCCCGCCCGACAGGGCCTACGAGCAGTACTTC.

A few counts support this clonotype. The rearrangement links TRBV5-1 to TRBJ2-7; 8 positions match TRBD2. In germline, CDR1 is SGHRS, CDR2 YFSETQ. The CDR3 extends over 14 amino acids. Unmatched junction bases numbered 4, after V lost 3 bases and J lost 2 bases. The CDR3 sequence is CASSSTSGPYEQYF. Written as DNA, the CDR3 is TGCGCCAGCAGCTCTACTAGCGGTCCCTACGAGCAGTACTTC. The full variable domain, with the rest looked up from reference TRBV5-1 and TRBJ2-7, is KAGVTQTPRYLIKTRGQQVTLSCSPISGHRSVSWYQQTPGQGLQFLFEYFSETQRNKGNFPGRFSGRQFSNSRSEMNVSTLELGDSALYLCASSSTSGPYEQYFGPGTRLTVT.